Following are 3 T cell receptor beta chains from one sample sequenced in a study of cytomegalovirus exposure and HLA in healthy donors. Generated by immunoSEQ multiplex PCR, the TCRdb table keeps only in-frame clones and is missing some. The table has 200,000 or so clones, approximately 82% seen once. Sequencing input: PBMCs. Receptors were obtained from a woman younger than 30 in good health and CMV-seronegative.

The V call is TRBV5-6, the J call TRBJ1-2, with 10 bases aligning to TRBD1. The CDR3 runs to 16 residues. Germline V CDR1 and CDR2: SGHDT, YYEEEE. The trim removed 4 bases at V and 4 bases at J, leaving 10 bases unmatched. The CDR3 nucleotides are TGTGCCAGCAGCCCGACAGGGGGCCAGGGGTTCTATGGCTACACCTTC. Encoded protein: CASSPTGGQGFYGYTF.

This clone came up many times. The chain is built from TRBV9 and TRBJ1-2, with a possible D match to TRBD1 (6 bases). The CDR3 runs 15 residues. From germline, CDR1 is SGDLS and CDR2 YYNGEE. V was cut by 3 bases and J by 3 bases, with 15 bases left in between. The CDR3 loop reads CASSESPGAHYGYTF. The CDR3 DNA follows: TGTGCCAGCAGCGAGTCCCCAGGGGCACACTATGGCTACACCTTC.

The sample holds a few counts of this clone. The rearrangement uses TRBV5-4 and TRBJ1-2; D perhaps matches TRBD1 (5 bases). The V end lost 3 bases, the J end lost 3 bases, and 12 bases lay between the germline ends. The CDR3 has 14 amino acids. The V gene's germline CDR1 is SGHNT and CDR2 YYREEE (reference sequence). This chain's CDR3 is CASSSPGLDYGYTF. CDR3 DNA sequence: TGTGCCAGCAGCTCACCGGGACTGGACTATGGCTACACCTTC.